What follows is one T cell receptor (beta chain) and its context. Its target is unknown. This sample was included in a study of CD8 T cells in ankylosing spondylitis. Regarding the study as a whole: There was a TCR beta motif, made of 7 or 8 highly homologous variants, that appeared characteristic of ankylosing spondylitis blood. Disease-linked clones had a CD8+ phenotype and relatively low frequency in peripheral blood.

V lost 3 bases, J lost 3 bases, and 15 bases lay in between. This CDR3 has 14 residues. The germline gives CDR1 DFQATT, CDR2 SNEGSKA (reference sequence). The authors made TCR beta libraries by quantitative 5'-RACE with molecular barcodes. TCRdb independently ran MiXCR on the 5' RACE reads; one entry per CDR3 protein. The data show roughly 90,000 distinct CDR3 sequences, with roughly 8.7% seen just once and 9.9% held by the top ten. This chain joins TRBV20-1 and TRBJ2-7, with D possibly being TRBD2 (7 bases). Sequenced material: blood, either unsorted or a sorted T cell fraction (not recorded which). The sequence derives from a male donor with ankylosing spondylitis or in good health (not recorded which). DNA of the CDR3: TGCAGTGCTAGTTGGGGCGGGGGCGACTACGAGCAGTACTTC. The encoded protein is CSASWGGGDYEQYF.